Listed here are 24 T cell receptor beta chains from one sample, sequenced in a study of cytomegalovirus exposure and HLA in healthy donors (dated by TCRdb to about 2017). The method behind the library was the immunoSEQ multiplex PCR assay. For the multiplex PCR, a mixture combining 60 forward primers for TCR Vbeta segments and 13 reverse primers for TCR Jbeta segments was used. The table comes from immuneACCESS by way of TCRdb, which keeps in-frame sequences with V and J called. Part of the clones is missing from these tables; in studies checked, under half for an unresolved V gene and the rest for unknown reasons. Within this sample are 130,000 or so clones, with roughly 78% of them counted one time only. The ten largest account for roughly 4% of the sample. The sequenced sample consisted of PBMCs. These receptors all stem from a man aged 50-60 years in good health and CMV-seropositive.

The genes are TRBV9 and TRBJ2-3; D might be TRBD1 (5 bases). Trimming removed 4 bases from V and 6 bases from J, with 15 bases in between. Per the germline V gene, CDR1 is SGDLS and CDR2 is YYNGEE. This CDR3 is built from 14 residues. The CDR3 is CASSSYSGMDTQYF. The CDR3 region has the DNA TGTGCCAGCAGCTCATACTCAGGGATGGATACGCAGTATTTT.

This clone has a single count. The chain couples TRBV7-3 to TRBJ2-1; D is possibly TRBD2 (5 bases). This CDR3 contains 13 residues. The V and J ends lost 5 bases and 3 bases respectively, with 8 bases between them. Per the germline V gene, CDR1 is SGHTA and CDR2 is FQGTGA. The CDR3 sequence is CASSHGLYNEQFF. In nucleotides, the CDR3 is TGTGCCAGCAGCCACGGACTCTACAATGAGCAGTTCTTC.

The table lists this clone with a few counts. The CDR3 DNA reads as TGCAGCGCTAGCGGGAGTGGGCCCATCGGCGAGCAGTACTTC. Protein sequence: CSASGSGPIGEQYF. V gene TRBV29-1 combines with J gene TRBJ2-7, with 10 nucleotides matching TRBD2. V lost 7 bases to trimming and J lost 6 bases; unmatched junction nucleotides: 12. Looked up from germline, CDR1 is SQVTM and CDR2 is ANQGSEA. This CDR3 is 14 amino acids long.

CDR3 sequence reads: CSGSQGFGTEAFF. The CDR3 DNA is TGCAGCGGATCACAGGGGTTCGGCACTGAAGCTTTCTTT. The chain has TRBV29-1 and TRBJ1-1, with 7 positions matching TRBD1. Losses at the gene ends were 7 bases for V and 4 bases for J; bases not matched to a gene: 9. CDR3 size: 13 residues. Germline loops: CDR1 SQVTM, CDR2 ANQGSEA.

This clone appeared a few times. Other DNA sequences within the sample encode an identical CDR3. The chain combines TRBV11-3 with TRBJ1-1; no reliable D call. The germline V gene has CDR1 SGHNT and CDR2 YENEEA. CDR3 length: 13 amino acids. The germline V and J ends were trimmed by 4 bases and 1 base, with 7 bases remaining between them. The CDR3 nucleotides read TGTGCCAGCAGCTCCCCTCGGAACACTGAAGCTTTCTTT. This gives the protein CASSSPRNTEAFF.

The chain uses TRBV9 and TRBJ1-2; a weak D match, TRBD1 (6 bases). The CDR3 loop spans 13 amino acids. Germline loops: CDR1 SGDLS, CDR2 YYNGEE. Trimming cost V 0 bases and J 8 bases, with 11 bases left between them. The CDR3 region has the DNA TGTGCCAGCAGCGTAGTACAGGGTGGAGGCTACACCTTC. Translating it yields CASSVVQGGGYTF.

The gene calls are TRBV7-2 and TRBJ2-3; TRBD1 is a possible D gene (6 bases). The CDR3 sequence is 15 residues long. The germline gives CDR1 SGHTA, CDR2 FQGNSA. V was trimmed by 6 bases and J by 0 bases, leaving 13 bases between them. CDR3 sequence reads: CASSQRQASTDTQYF. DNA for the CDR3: TGTGCCAGCAGTCAGAGACAGGCGAGCACAGATACGCAGTATTTT.

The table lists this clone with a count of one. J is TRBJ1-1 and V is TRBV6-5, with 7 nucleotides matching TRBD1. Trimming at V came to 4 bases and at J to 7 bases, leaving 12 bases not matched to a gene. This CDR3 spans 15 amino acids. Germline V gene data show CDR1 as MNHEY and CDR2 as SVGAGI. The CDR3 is CASSSPGGRSYEAFF. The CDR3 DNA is TGTGCCAGCAGTTCTCCAGGGGGGCGAAGCTATGAAGCTTTCTTT.

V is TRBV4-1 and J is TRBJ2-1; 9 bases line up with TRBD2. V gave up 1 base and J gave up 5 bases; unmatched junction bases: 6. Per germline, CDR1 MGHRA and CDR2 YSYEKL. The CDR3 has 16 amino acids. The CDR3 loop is CASSQGAGGINNEQFF. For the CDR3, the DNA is TGCGCCAGCAGCCAAGGAGCGGGGGGTATCAACAATGAGCAGTTCTTC.

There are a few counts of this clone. The CDR3, as DNA: TGCGCCAGCAGCCAAGATGCAGGTTACGAGCAGTACTTC. Translated: CASSQDAGYEQYF. The chain links TRBV4-1 to TRBJ2-7; D is uncertain. Trimming cost V 0 bases and J 4 bases, with 7 bases left between them. CDR1 is MGHRA and CDR2 is YSYEKL in the germline V gene. This CDR3 is built from 13 residues.

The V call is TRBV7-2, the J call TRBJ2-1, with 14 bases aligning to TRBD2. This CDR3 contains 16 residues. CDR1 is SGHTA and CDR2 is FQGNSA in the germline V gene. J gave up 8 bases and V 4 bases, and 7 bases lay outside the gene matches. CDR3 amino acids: CASSSRLAGGPDEQFF. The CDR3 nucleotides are TGTGCCAGCAGCTCTCGACTAGCGGGAGGGCCGGATGAGCAGTTCTTC.

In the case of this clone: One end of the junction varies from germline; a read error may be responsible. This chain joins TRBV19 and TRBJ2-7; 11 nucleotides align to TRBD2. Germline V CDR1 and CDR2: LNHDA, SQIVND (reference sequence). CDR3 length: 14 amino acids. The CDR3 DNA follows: TGTGCCAATAGTGTAGCGGGAGGGCCCCACGAGCAGTACTTC. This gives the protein CANSVAGGPHEQYF.

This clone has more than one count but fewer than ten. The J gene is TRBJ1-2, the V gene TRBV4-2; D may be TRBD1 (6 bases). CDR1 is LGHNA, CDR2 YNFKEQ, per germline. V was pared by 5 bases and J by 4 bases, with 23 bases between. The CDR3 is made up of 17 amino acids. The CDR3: CASSLTGSGGLGYGYTF. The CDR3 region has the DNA TGTGCCAGCAGCTTGACAGGCTCCGGGGGGCTCGGCTATGGCTACACCTTC.

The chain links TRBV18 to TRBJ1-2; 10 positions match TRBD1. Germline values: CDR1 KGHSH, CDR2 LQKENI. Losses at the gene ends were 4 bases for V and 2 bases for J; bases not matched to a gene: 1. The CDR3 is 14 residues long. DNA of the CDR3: TGTGCCAGCTCACTGGGACAGGGGAACTATGGCTACACCTTC. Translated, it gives CASSLGQGNYGYTF.

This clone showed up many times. The CDR3 is CASSAQVQEKLFF. The CDR3 nucleotides are TGTGCCAGCAGTGCGCAGGTTCAGGAAAAACTGTTTTTT. The chain has TRBV2 and TRBJ1-4; D gene uncertain. Per germline, CDR1 SNHLY and CDR2 FYNNEI. The CDR3 is 13 residues long. V lost 4 bases to trimming and J lost 8 bases, with 11 bases between them.

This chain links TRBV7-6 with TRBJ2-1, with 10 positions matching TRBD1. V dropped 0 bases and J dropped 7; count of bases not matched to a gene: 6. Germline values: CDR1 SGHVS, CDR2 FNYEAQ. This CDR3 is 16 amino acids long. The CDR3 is CASSLARDRGGNEQFF. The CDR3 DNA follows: TGTGCCAGCAGCTTAGCGAGGGACAGGGGTGGGAATGAGCAGTTCTTC.

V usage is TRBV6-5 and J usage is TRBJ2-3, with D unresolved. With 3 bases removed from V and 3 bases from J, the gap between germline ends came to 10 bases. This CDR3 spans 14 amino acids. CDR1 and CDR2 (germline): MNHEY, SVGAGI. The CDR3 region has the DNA TGTGCCAGCAGTTATGCAGGTTGGACAGATACGCAGTATTTT. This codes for CASSYAGWTDTQYF.

The CDR3 bases are TGTGCCAGCAGCCAACGGGACAGGGAAACTGGAAACACCATATATTTT. Amino acids: CASSQRDRETGNTIYF. The chain joins TRBV4-2 to TRBJ1-3; 9 bases are a match to TRBD1. The V and J ends lost 2 bases and 2 bases, in that order; junction bases with no gene match: 4. The CDR3 is 16 residues long. CDR1 and CDR2 from the germline V gene are LGHNA and YNFKEQ.

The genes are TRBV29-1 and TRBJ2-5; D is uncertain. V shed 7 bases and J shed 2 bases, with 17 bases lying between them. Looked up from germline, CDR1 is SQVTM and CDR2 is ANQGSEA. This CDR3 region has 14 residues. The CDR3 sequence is CSALPVRAQETQYF. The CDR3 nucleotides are TGCAGCGCACTTCCCGTTCGCGCTCAAGAGACCCAGTACTTC.

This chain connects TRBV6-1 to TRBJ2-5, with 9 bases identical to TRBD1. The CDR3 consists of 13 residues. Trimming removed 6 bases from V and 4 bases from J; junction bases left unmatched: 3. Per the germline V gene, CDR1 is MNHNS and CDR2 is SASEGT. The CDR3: CASRGTGPETQYF. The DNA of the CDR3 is TGTGCCAGCAGGGGGACAGGGCCAGAGACCCAGTACTTC.

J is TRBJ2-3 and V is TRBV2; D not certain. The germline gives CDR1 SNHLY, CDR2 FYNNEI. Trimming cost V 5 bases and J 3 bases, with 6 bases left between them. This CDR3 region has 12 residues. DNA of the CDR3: TGTGCCAGCAGTTTCAAAACAGATACGCAGTATTTT. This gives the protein CASSFKTDTQYF.

CDR3 bases: TGTGCCAGCAGTTTATCCGAGGACAGGGGAAACGAGCAGTACTTC. Its translation: CASSLSEDRGNEQYF. This chain joins TRBV27 and TRBJ2-7; 9 nucleotides align to TRBD1. Germline V gene sequence: CDR1 MNHEY, CDR2 SMNVEV (reference sequence). The CDR3 has 15 residues. V trimming: 0 bases; J trimming: 5 bases; junction bases outside the gene matches: 5.

For the CDR3, the DNA is TGTGCCAGCAGCTTAGAGCGGGAGGGCCGAGGTACGCAGTATTTT. This sequence encodes CASSLEREGRGTQYF. The chain joins TRBV7-2 to TRBJ2-3; 10 bases line up with TRBD2. Germline V lookup: CDR1 SGHTA, CDR2 FQGNSA. The CDR3 is 15 residues long. The V and J ends lost 1 base and 8 bases, in that order; junction bases with no gene match: 6.

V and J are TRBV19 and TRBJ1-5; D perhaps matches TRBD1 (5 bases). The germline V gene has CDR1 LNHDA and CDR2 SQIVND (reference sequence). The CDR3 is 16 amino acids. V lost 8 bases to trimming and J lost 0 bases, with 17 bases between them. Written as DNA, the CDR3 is TGTGCCAGTGGCCCCCAGGGAGGCGGTAGCAATCAGCCCCAGCATTTT. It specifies CASGPQGGGSNQPQHF.